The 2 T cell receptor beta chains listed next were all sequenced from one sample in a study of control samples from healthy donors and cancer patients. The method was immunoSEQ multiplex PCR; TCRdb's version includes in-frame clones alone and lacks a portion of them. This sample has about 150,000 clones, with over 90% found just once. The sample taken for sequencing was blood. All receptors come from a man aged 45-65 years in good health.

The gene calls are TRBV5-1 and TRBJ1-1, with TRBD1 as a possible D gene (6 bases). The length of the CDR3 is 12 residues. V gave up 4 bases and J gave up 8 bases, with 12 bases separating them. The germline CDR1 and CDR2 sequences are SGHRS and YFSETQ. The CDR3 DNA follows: TGCGCCAGCAGCACACAGGGTTCAGAAGCTTTCTTT. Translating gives CASSTQGSEAFF.

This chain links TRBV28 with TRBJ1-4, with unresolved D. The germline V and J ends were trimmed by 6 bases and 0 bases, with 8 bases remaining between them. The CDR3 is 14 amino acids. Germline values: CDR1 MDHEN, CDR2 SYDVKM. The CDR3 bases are TGTGCCAGCAGCCAGACACCAACTAATGAAAAACTGTTTTTT. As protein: CASSQTPTNEKLFF.